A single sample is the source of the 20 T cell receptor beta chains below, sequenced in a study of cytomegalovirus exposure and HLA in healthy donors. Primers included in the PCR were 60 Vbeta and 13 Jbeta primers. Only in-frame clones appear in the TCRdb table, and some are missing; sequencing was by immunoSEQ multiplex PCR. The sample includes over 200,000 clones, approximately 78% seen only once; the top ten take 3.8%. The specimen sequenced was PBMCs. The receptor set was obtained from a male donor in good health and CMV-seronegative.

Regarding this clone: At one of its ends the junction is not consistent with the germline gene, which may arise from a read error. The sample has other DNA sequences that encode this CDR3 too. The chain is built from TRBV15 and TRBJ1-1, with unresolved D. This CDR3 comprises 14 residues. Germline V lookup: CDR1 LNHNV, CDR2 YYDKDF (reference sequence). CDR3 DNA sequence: TGTGCCACCAGCAGAGTTCGGGAGAACACTGAGGCTTTCTTT. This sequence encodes CATSRVRENTEAFF.

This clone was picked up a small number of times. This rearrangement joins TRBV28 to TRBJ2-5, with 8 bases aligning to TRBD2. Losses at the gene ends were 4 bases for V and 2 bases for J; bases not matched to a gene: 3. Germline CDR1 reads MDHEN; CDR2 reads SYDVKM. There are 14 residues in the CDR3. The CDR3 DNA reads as TGTGCCAGCAGTTCCGGGACTAGTCAAGAGACCCAGTACTTC. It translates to CASSSGTSQETQYF.

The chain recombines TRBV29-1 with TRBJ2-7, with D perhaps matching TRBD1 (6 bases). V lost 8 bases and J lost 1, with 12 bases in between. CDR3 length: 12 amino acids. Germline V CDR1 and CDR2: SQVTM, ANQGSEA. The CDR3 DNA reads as TGCAGCTTCCGGGACACTTCCTACGAGCAGTACTTC. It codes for CSFRDTSYEQYF.

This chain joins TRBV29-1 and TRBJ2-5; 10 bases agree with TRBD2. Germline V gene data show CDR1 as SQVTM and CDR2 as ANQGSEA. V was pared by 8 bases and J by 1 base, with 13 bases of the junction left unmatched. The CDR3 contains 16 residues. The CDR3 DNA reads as TGCAGCTCCTTCCCTTTTCTAGCGGGAGTCCAAGAGACCCAGTACTTC. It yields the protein CSSFPFLAGVQETQYF.

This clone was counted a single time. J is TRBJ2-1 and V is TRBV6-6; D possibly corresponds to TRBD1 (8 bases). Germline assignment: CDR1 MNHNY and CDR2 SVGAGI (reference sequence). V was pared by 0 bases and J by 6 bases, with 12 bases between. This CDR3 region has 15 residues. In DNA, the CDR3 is TGTGCCAGCAGTTACTCGACAGGGGAGGGCAATGAGCAGTTCTTC. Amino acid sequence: CASSYSTGEGNEQFF.

CDR3 coding DNA: TGTGCCAGCTCACCCGCCGGGAATCCCAGCGAGCAGTACTTC. Its translation is CASSPAGNPSEQYF. This chain connects TRBV18 to TRBJ2-7; perhaps TRBD2 as D (5 bases). The CDR3 is made up of 14 amino acids. Trimming left V 3 bases short and J 6 bases short, with 15 bases between. The germline V gene encodes CDR1 KGHSH and CDR2 LQKENI.

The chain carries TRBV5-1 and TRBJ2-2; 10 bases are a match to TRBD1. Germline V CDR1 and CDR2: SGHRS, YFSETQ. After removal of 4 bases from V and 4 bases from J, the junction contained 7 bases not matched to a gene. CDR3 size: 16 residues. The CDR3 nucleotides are TGCGCCAGCAGCCGGGCCGGGACAGGGGCCACCGGGGAGCTGTTTTTT. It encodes CASSRAGTGATGELFF.

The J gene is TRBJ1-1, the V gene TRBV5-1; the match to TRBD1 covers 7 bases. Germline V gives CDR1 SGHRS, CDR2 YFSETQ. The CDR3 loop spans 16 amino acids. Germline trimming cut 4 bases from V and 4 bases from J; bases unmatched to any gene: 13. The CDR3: CASSTTDRPLGTEAFF. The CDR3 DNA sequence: TGCGCCAGCAGCACGACGGACAGGCCGCTGGGCACTGAAGCTTTCTTT.

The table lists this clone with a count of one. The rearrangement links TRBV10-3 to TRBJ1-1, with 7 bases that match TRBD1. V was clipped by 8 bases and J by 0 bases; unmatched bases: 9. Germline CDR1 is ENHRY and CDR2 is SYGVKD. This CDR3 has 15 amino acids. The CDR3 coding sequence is TGTGCCATCTCGGAACAGGGGACCATGAACACTGAAGCTTTCTTT. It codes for CAISEQGTMNTEAFF.

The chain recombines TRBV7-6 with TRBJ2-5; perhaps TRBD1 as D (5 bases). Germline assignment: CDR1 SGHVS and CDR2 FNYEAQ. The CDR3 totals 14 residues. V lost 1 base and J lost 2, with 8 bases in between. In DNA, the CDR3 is TGTGCCAGCAGCTTAGAGGCAGGGCAAGAGACCCAGTACTTC. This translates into CASSLEAGQETQYF.

The DNA of the CDR3 is TGTGCCAGCAGGGTTAGCGGGGTATACAATGAGCAGTTCTTC. This gives the protein CASRVSGVYNEQFF. The chain has TRBV27 and TRBJ2-1; 8 nucleotides match TRBD2. Germline V lookup: CDR1 MNHEY, CDR2 SMNVEV (reference sequence). The CDR3 length is 14 residues. The V gene end was trimmed by 6 bases and the J gene end by 4 bases; junction bases not matched to a gene: 5.

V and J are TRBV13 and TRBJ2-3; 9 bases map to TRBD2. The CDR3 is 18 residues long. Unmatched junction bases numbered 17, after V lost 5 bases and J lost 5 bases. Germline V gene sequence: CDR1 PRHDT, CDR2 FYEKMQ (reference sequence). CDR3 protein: CASSPRGASGMFEDTQYF. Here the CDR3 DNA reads TGTGCCAGCAGCCCCCGGGGGGCTAGCGGGATGTTTGAAGATACGCAGTATTTT.

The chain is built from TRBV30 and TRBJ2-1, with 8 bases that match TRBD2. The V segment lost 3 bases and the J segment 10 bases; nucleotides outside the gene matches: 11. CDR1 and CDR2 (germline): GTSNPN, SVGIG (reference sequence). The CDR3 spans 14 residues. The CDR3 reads CAWSPLAAVGEQFF. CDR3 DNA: TGTGCCTGGAGCCCACTAGCGGCAGTTGGAGAGCAGTTCTTC.

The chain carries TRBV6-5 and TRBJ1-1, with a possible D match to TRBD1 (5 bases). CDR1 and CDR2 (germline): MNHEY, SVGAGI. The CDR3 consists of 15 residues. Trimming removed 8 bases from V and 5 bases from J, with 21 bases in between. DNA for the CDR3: TGTGCCAGCTGGTTTGCGTTGCGGGGGTCAACTGAAGCTTTCTTT. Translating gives CASWFALRGSTEAFF.

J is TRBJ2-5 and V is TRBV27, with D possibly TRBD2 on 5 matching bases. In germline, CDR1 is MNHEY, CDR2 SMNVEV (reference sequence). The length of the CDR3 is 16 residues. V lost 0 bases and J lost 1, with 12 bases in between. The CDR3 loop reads CASSLSSFGIQETQYF. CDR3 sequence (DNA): TGTGCCAGCAGTTTATCGTCGTTCGGGATCCAAGAGACCCAGTACTTC.

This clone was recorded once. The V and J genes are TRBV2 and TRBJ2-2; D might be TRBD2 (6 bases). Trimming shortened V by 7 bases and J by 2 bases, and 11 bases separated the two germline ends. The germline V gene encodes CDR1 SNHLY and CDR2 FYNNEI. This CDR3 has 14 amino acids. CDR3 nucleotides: TGTGCCAGCACCCCGGGAGCCAACACCGGGGAGCTGTTTTTT. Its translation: CASTPGANTGELFF. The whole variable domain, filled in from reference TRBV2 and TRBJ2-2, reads EPEVTQTPSHQVTQMGQEVILRCVPISNHLYFYWYRQILGQKVEFLVSFYNNEISEKSEIFDDQFSVERPDGSNFTLKIRSTKLEDSAMYFCASTPGANTGELFFGEGSRLTVL.

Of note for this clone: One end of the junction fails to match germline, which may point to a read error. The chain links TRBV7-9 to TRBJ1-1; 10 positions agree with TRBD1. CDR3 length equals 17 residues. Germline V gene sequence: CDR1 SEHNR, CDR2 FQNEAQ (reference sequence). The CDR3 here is CSSSARQGAQVDTEAFF. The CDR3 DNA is TGTTCCAGCAGCGCCCGACAGGGGGCGCAGGTCGACACTGAAGCTTTCTTT.

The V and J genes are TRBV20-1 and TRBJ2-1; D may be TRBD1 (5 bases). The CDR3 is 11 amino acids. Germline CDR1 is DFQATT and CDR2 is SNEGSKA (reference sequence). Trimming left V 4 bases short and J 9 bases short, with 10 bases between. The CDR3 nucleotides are TGCAGTGCTACCGATCAGGGTGAGCAGTTCTTC. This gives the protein CSATDQGEQFF.

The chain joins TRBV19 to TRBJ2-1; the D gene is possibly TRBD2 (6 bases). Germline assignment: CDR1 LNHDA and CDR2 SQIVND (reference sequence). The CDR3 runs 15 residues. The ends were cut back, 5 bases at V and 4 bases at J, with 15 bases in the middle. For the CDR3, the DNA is TGTGCCAGTAGTCCCTTGAGCGGGCCGTACAATGAGCAGTTCTTC. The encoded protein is CASSPLSGPYNEQFF.

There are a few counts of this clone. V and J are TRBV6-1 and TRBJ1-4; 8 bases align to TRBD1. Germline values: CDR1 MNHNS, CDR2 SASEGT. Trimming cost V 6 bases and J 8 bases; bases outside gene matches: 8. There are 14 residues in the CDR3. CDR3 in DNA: TGTGCCAGCAGCCGGACAGGGAAAAGGGAAAAACTGTTTTTT. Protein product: CASSRTGKREKLFF.